This TCR beta chain was obtained from a study of control samples from healthy donors and cancer patients (TCRdb year 2020). Library method: the immunoSEQ multiplex PCR assay. TCRdb carries this immuneACCESS record with in-frame sequences only. Its versions omit some clonotypes, under half of them owing to an unresolved V gene in the studies checked, with the rest unexplained. In this sample the table shows approximately 37,000 clones, 80% to 90% of which occur a single time. The ten largest account for roughly 21% of the sample. There are 14 amino acids in the CDR3, from cysteine to phenylalanine inclusive. The CDR3 DNA has 42 bases and is translated from base 1. V is clipped by 4 bases and J by 8 bases, and the sequence between their germline boundaries is 17 bases long. From a lookup of the germline V gene, CDR1 and CDR2 are MGHRA and YSYEKL. As to this clone: There is no known antigen for this receptor. Base-call qualities are not available, and no considerably larger clone is one nucleotide away.

The V gene is TRBV4-1 and the J gene is TRBJ1-2, with TRBD1 tentatively as D gene (6 bases match). The source is a woman aged 55-69 years with lung cancer. Sequencing was done on a sample of PBMCs. The CDR3 loop reads CASSRSTGKIGYTF. At the DNA level, the sequence is TGCGCCAGCAGCCGATCTACAGGGAAGATCGGCTACACCTTC.